The clone carrying this T cell receptor beta chain was observed a single time. The antigen remains unidentified. Generated by immunoSEQ multiplex PCR, the TCRdb table keeps only in-frame clones and is missing some. The table shows 180,000 or so clones, with just over 90% occurring only once. CDR1 is GTSNPN, CDR2 SVGIG, per germline (reference sequence). The CDR3 is 14 residues long. Unmatched junction bases numbered 5, after V lost 5 bases and J lost 1 base. This specimen comes from a study of T cell responses to AZD1222 COVID-19 vaccine. Study results and caveats: Spike-specific TCR breadth and depth went up after people got two AZD1222 doses. Baseline serology detected seropositivity in only six or seven AZD1222 recipients.

This receptor was taken from an adult who received the AZD1222 COVID-19 vaccine. V usage is TRBV30 and J usage is TRBJ2-7; 10 bases align to TRBD1. The material sequenced was peripheral blood, taken 28 days after the second AZD1222 dose. This CDR3 reads CAWAVGQGSYEQYF. The DNA of the CDR3 is TGTGCCTGGGCCGTGGGACAGGGGTCCTACGAGCAGTACTTC.